The rows below give T cell receptor beta chains drawn from one sample of a study of early T cells in non-severe SARS-CoV-2 infection. Via MiXCR, TCRdb re-called the 5' RACE reads, giving one row per CDR3 protein. The sample has tens of thousands of distinct CDR3 sequences; about 5.2% are singletons. The input for sequencing was whole blood, taken at baseline. The receptor source for this set is an adult who was a healthcare worker with PCR-confirmed SARS-CoV-2 infection or an uninfected control (not recorded which). Each CDR3 is given with its conserved first and last residue. D genes are given only for firm matches. A clone size is listed for some rows: how often the clone was seen (once, few, many), or a class if it is expanded.

V	size	D	J	CDR3	DNA
TRBV10-3	-	-	TRBJ1-6	CAISVGPIGELNSPLHF	TGTGCCATCAGTGTTGGTCCCATAGGGGAGCTAAATTCACCCCTCCACTTT
TRBV2	-	TRBD2	TRBJ2-3	CASSAGTSSGDTQYF	TGTGCCAGCAGTGCCGGGACTAGTAGCGGAGATACGCAGTATTTT
TRBV5-1	many	TRBD2	TRBJ2-1	CASSLAPGTSGRNEQFF	TGCGCCAGCAGCTTGGCCCCCGGGACTAGCGGGAGGAACGAGCAGTTCTTC
TRBV7-9	many	TRBD1	TRBJ2-2	CASSYGTGVTGELFF	TGTGCCAGCAGCTACGGGACAGGGGTTACCGGGGAGCTGTTTTTT
TRBV12-3/TRBV12-4	many	TRBD1	TRBJ2-5	CASSQTGGETQYF	TGTGCCAGCAGTCAGACAGGGGGCGAGACCCAGTACTTC
TRBV5-4	many	TRBD2	TRBJ2-1	CASSPRWVVARGDYNEQFF	TGTGCCAGCAGCCCGCGGTGGGTCGTGGCGCGGGGGGACTACAATGAGCAGTTCTTC
TRBV28	many	TRBD1	TRBJ1-5	CASSPQTGGVEGQPQHF	TGTGCCAGCAGTCCTCAGACAGGGGGCGTTGAGGGACAGCCCCAGCATTTT
TRBV28	few	TRBD2	TRBJ2-3	CASRPRGGGSSPDTQYF	TGTGCCAGCAGACCACGGGGGGGCGGGAGCTCGCCAGATACGCAGTATTTT
TRBV10-1	many	-	TRBJ1-1	CATTPWGVTEAFF	TGCGCCACCACTCCCTGGGGGGTCACTGAAGCTTTCTTT
TRBV6-1	many	TRBD2	TRBJ2-2	CASTATLAGTGELFF	TGTGCCAGCACCGCAACCTTAGCGGGAACCGGGGAGCTGTTTTTT
TRBV7-2	many	-	TRBJ2-5	CASSLDRAQETQYF	TGTGCCAGCAGCTTAGACAGGGCACAAGAGACCCAGTACTTC
TRBV7-9	many	TRBD2	TRBJ2-1	CASSPTSGKHQREQFF	TGTGCCAGCAGCCCGACTAGCGGGAAGCATCAGCGTGAGCAGTTCTTC
TRBV6-1	many	-	TRBJ1-1	CASIPGRNTEAFF	TGTGCCAGCATTCCGGGAAGGAACACTGAAGCTTTCTTT
TRBV7-2	many	-	TRBJ1-5	CASSLAYSGHSNQPQHF	TGTGCCAGCAGCTTAGCGTATTCAGGTCATAGCAATCAGCCCCAGCATTTT
TRBV20-1	many	TRBD2	TRBJ2-5	CSARDPRRAGGSQYF	TGCAGTGCTAGAGACCCCCGCCGGGCGGGAGGCTCCCAGTACTTC
TRBV6-5	hyperexpanded	TRBD2	TRBJ2-2	CASSLGLTGGTGELFF	TGTGCCAGCAGCCTAGGACTGACGGGGGGCACCGGGGAGCTGTTTTTT
TRBV19	few	TRBD1	TRBJ1-5	CASRGAETGENQPQHF	TGTGCCAGTAGAGGGGCCGAGACAGGGGAGAATCAGCCCCAGCATTTT
TRBV29-1	many	-	TRBJ1-1	CSVDKGTEAFF	TGCAGCGTTGATAAGGGCACTGAAGCTTTCTTT
TRBV10-1	few	TRBD2	TRBJ2-3	CASSEGAGEGTDTQYF	TGCGCCAGCAGTGAGGGAGCGGGAGAAGGGACAGATACGCAGTATTTT
TRBV20-1	many	-	TRBJ1-1	CSATHRVGTEAFF	TGCAGTGCTACGCACAGGGTTGGCACTGAAGCTTTCTTT
TRBV24-1	many	TRBD1	TRBJ1-1	CATSDAAGTGNTEAFF	TGTGCCACCAGTGATGCCGCCGGGACAGGGAACACTGAAGCTTTCTTT
TRBV12-3/TRBV12-4	many	TRBD2	TRBJ2-2	CASKKAGANTGELFF	TGTGCCAGCAAAAAAGCGGGGGCGAACACCGGGGAGCTGTTTTTT
TRBV9	many	-	TRBJ2-3	CASSVDGASSTDTQYF	TGTGCCAGCAGCGTAGATGGGGCGTCCAGCACAGATACGCAGTATTTT
TRBV5-1	-	-	TRBJ2-5	CASSLVGRYQETQYF	TGCGCCAGCAGCTTGGTGGGGCGGTACCAAGAGACCCAGTACTTC
TRBV3-1	many	-	TRBJ2-2	CASSQHASTAGELFF	TGTGCCAGCAGCCAGCATGCAAGTACCGCGGGGGAGCTGTTTTTT
TRBV18	-	TRBD2	TRBJ2-1	CASSPGLAGGYEQFF	TGTGCCAGCTCACCAGGACTAGCGGGAGGGTATGAGCAGTTCTTC
TRBV27	many	-	TRBJ1-1	CASSLLGATEAFF	TGTGCCAGCAGTTTATTAGGGGCCACTGAAGCTTTCTTT
TRBV12-3/TRBV12-4	many	TRBD1	TRBJ1-1	CASSQDRVNTEAFF	TGTGCCAGCAGTCAGGACAGGGTGAACACTGAAGCTTTCTTT
TRBV4-3	few	TRBD2	TRBJ2-5	CASSRAGTSGKETQYF	TGCGCCAGCAGCCGCGCCGGGACTAGCGGGAAAGAGACCCAGTACTTC
TRBV29-1	many	-	TRBJ1-2	CSVVRRGDGYTF	TGCAGCGTTGTTCGCCGGGGTGATGGCTACACCTTC
TRBV7-9	many	-	TRBJ1-4	CASSLRNVKAPNEKLFF	TGTGCCAGCAGCTTAAGGAATGTAAAGGCACCGAATGAAAAACTGTTTTTT
TRBV30	many	TRBD1	TRBJ1-2	CAWSAQGNGGYTF	TGTGCCTGGAGCGCACAGGGGAATGGTGGCTACACCTTC
TRBV20-1	many	-	TRBJ2-7	CSANSDALAYYEQYF	TGCAGTGCCAATAGTGACGCGTTAGCGTACTACGAGCAGTACTTC